A selection of T cell receptor beta chains follows, all from one sample in a study of tumor-infiltrating lymphocytes in primary liver carcinoma. TCRdb re-called the multiplex PCR reads with MiXCR, one entry per CDR3 protein. Counted here are about 48,000 distinct CDR3 sequences, over 65% occurring once; the ten biggest clones make up 25% to 30%. The sample was liver tumor tissue from sampling region 3. The receptor set was obtained from a middle-aged man with primary liver carcinoma and hepatitis B virus infection. Both conserved end residues are trimmed from each CDR3. The order of the fields is V gene, J gene, CDR3 protein.

TRBV10-3,TRBJ2-2,AIEQGDTGGLF
TRBV13,TRBJ1-1,ASSLTQNTEAF
TRBV11-1,TRBJ2-1,ANSLGLGLPTHEQL
TRBV11-2,TRBJ2-1,ASSLNDAFEQF
TRBV11-2,TRBJ2-3,ASNLGVPCTDMEY
TRBV20-1,TRBJ2-7,SARGDGFEQY
TRBV29-1,TRBJ2-3,SVLGSGTDTQY
TRBV5-4,TRBJ2-3,ASSSTSGSGADTQY
TRBV11-2,TRBJ1-5,ASSTGRFPEPQH
TRBV6-6,TRBJ1-5,ASSHRVEYSNQPQH